The sequence of this T cell receptor beta chain was determined in a study of blood T cell repertoires in COVID-19. Across the study: Italy, Spain and the United States were the sources of the convalescent and acute COVID-19 samples.

Some clones are missing from TCRdb's copy, which holds only in-frame ones; the method was immunoSEQ multiplex PCR. The table lists 250,000 to 350,000 clones, around 85% of them singletons. Participants' reported clinical history set cohort assignment. Recovery among Cohort 3 donors was established by two negative PCRs, clearance, or symptom resolution. Sequences were obtained from PBMCs or T cells enriched from blood (not recorded which). This TCR was sampled from a woman between 45 and 60 years old who had recovered from COVID-19.

The CDR3 here is CASSSRKGTGGWDEQFF. The CDR3 region has the DNA TGTGCCAGCAGCTCGCGTAAGGGGACAGGGGGCTGGGATGAGCAGTTCTTC. The V and J genes are TRBV5-4 and TRBJ2-1; 12 bases align to TRBD1. V was pared by 3 bases and J by 8 bases, with 12 bases of the junction left unmatched. This CDR3 spans 17 amino acids. In germline, CDR1 is SGHNT, CDR2 YYREEE (reference sequence).